These 3 T cell receptor beta chains were sequenced from one sample in a study. Treg sorting used a CD4+CD25+CD127-/low gate. Adaptor-ligated barcode primers were used to amplify TRBV12-4/TRBJ1-2 clonotypes. TCRdb re-analysed the multiplex PCR reads in MiXCR, keeping a single row per CDR3 protein. The table lists 510 or so distinct CDR3 sequences, roughly 18% of them singletons. What was sequenced was tumor-infiltrating Tregs sorted from the breast tumor. The origin of the receptors is a female donor with breast cancer.

This clonotype is judged large. The chain carries TRBV12-3 or TRBV12-4 and TRBJ1-2; 9 positions agree with TRBD1. Trimming took 1 base from V and 4 from J; bases not matched to a gene: 4. This CDR3 has 15 residues. CDR3 sequence: CASSLGTGETYGYTF. In DNA form, the CDR3 reads TGTGCCAGCAGTTTAGGGACAGGGGAGACCTATGGCTACACCTTC.

This clonotype is large. J is TRBJ1-2 and V is TRBV12-3 or TRBV12-4; a weak D match, TRBD1 (5 bases). V shed 1 base and J shed 4 bases, with 7 bases lying between them. CDR3 size: 13 residues. The DNA for the CDR3 is TGTGCCAGCAGTTTAGGGGACCCCTATGGCTACACCTTC. Translation: CASSLGDPYGYTF.

The count of this clonotype is one. The chain links TRBV12-3 or TRBV12-4 to TRBJ1-2; D is possibly TRBD1 (5 bases). The germline V and J ends were trimmed by 5 bases and 6 bases, with 19 bases remaining between them. This CDR3 is 15 amino acids long. CDR3 region: CASSPLGQAFDGYTF. The CDR3 DNA sequence: TGTGCCAGCAGTCCCTTGGGGCAGGCATTCGATGGCTACACCTTC.